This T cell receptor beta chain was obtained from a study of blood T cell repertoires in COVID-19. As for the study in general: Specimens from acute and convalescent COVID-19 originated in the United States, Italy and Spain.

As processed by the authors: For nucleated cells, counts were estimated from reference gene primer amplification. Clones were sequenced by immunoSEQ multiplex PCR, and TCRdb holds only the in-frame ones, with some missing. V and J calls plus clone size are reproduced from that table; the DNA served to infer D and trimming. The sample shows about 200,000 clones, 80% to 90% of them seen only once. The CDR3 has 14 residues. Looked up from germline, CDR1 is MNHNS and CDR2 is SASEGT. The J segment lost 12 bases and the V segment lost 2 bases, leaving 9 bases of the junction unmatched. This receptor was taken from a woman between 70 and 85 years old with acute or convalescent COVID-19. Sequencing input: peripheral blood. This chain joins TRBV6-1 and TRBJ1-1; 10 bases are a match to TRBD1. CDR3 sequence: CASSELRTGGGTFF. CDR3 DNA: TGTGCCAGCAGTGAACTCCGGACAGGGGGAGGAACTTTCTTT.